These 3 T cell receptor beta chains were all obtained from the same sample, sequenced in a study of T cells in Graves' hyperthyroidism and ophthalmopathy. Using RNA transcripts as the source, TCR beta CDR3 regions were amplified. The primer set for the first-round RT-PCR of the TCR CDR3 was HTBI. MiXCR was run by TCRdb on the multiplex PCR reads, yielding one entry per CDR3 protein. The data hold 350,000 or so distinct CDR3 sequences, with approximately 18% observed a single time. Source material: blood. The receptor source for this set is a woman aged 40 to 50 with Graves' ophthalmopathy.

This clonotype was observed at least ten times. This chain joins TRBV4-1 and TRBJ2-2, with D perhaps TRBD1 (6 bases). Germline V lookup: CDR1 MGHRA, CDR2 YSYEKL. Deletions cut 0 bases from V and 6 bases from J, with 14 bases between. This CDR3 comprises 16 residues. The CDR3, as DNA: TGCGCCAGCAGCCAAGATGTGGCAGGGGCGGCCGGGGAGCTGTTTTTT. Translation: CASSQDVAGAAGELFF.

This clonotype appeared a few times. The DNA of the CDR3 is TGTGCTAGTGGCGTATCCGGGACCGCCTACGAGCAGTACTTC. The encoded protein is CASGVSGTAYEQYF. The genes are TRBV12-5 and TRBJ2-7, with D perhaps assigned TRBD1 or TRBD2 (5 bases each). V lost 6 bases and J lost 2, with 14 bases in between. This CDR3 has 14 residues. Germline V gene data show CDR1 as LGHNT and CDR2 as FRNRAP.

This clonotype was counted at least ten times. The J gene is TRBJ2-7, the V gene TRBV12-5; 7 nucleotides match TRBD1. The CDR3 is 14 amino acids. Looked up from germline, CDR1 is LGHNT and CDR2 is FRNRAP. After removal of 5 bases from V and 2 bases from J, the junction contained 6 bases not matched to a gene. The CDR3 protein is CASGATGPPYEQYF. CDR3 in DNA: TGTGCTAGTGGTGCGACAGGGCCACCCTACGAGCAGTACTTC.